Listed below are T cell receptor beta chains from one sample, sequenced in a study of PD-L1 blockade in urothelial cancer. The method was immunoSEQ multiplex PCR; TCRdb's version includes in-frame clones alone and lacks a portion of them. Of under 20,000 clones detected, about 89% appear once; the ten largest clones hold roughly an eighth. The material sequenced was PBMCs, taken around atezolizumab (anti-PD-L1) treatment. These TCRs come from a man aged 65-85 years with urothelial cancer. The CDR3 runs from the conserved cysteine through the conserved F or W. The D gene is left open where the match is weak. A row's size may be missing; if present it is once, few, many or a size class.

D,J,size,V,CDR3,DNA
-,TRBJ1-4,-,TRBV5-1,CASSLGYSGNEKLFF,TGCGCCAGCAGCTTGGGGTACAGCGGGAATGAAAAACTGTTTTTT
TRBD1,TRBJ2-1,-,TRBV2,CASSEGTGYNEQFF,TGTGCCAGCAGTGAAGGGACAGGGTACAATGAGCAGTTCTTC
TRBD1,TRBJ1-2,-,TRBV5-1,CASSAEEGALGYTF,TGCGCCAGCAGCGCGGAGGAGGGGGCACTTGGCTACACCTTC
TRBD2,TRBJ2-7,-,TRBV5-4,CASSLSSGASYEQYF,TGTGCCAGCAGCTTGAGTAGCGGGGCTTCCTACGAGCAGTACTTC
-,TRBJ1-3,-,TRBV4-1,CASRGGQGSGNTIYF,TGCGCCAGCAGGGGGGGGCAGGGGTCTGGAAACACCATATATTTT
TRBD2,TRBJ2-2,-,TRBV28,CASSLLSSLAGEPELFF,TGTGCCAGCAGTTTATTAAGCTCACTAGCGGGGGAGCCAGAGCTGTTTTTT
-,TRBJ1-1,few,TRBV11-2,CASSLFQGGDTEAFF,TGTGCCAGCAGCTTATTCCAGGGCGGTGACACTGAAGCTTTCTTT
-,TRBJ2-7,-,TRBV28,CASSDRDNYEQYF,TGTGCCAGCAGTGACCGGGACAACTACGAGCAGTACTTC
-,TRBJ1-6,-,TRBV28,CASSFQGSYNSPLHF,TGTGCCAGCAGTTTTCAGGGGTCCTATAATTCACCCCTCCACTTT
-,TRBJ1-5,-,TRBV28,CASRFAGNQPQHF,TGTGCCAGCAGGTTTGCGGGCAATCAGCCCCAGCATTTT
-,TRBJ1-1,-,TRBV11-2,CASSPEPNTEAFF,TGTGCCAGCAGCCCCGAGCCGAACACTGAAGCTTTCTTT
-,TRBJ2-3,-,TRBV13,CASSLNPVDRHTDTQYF,TGTGCCAGCAGCTTAAATCCCGTGGACAGACACACAGATACGCAGTATTTT
TRBD2,TRBJ2-2,-,TRBV5-6,CASSSLLAGGPFTGELFF,TGTGCCAGCAGCTCCTTACTAGCGGGGGGGCCCTTCACCGGGGAGCTGTTTTTT
TRBD1,TRBJ2-1,-,TRBV5-1,CASSLQQGAYNEQFF,TGCGCCAGCAGCTTGCAACAGGGGGCTTACAATGAGCAGTTCTTC
-,TRBJ1-1,-,TRBV7-2,CASSLGGGATEAFF,TGTGCCAGCAGCTTAGGAGGTGGGGCGACTGAAGCTTTCTTT
-,TRBJ2-1,-,TRBV5-1,CASSLGQVLDEQFF,TGCGCCAGCAGCTTGGGGCAGGTTCTCGATGAGCAGTTCTTC
-,TRBJ1-1,-,TRBV11-2,CASSLKFGTVNTEAFF,TGTGCCAGCAGCTTAAAATTCGGGACTGTGAACACTGAAGCTTTCTTT
TRBD1,TRBJ1-2,once,TRBV6-5,CASSYSGTGTNYGYTF,TGTGCCAGCAGTTACTCCGGGACAGGGACTAACTATGGCTACACCTTC
TRBD1,TRBJ1-5,-,TRBV19,CASSIPDRANQPQHF,TGTGCCAGTAGTATTCCCGACAGGGCCAATCAGCCCCAGCATTTT
-,TRBJ1-1,-,TRBV5-4,CASSSGQGRLSLEGAFF,-
TRBD2,TRBJ2-1,-,TRBV10-1,CASSELGLAGGDEQFF,TGCGCCAGCAGTGAGCTGGGACTAGCGGGGGGAGATGAGCAGTTCTTC
-,TRBJ1-5,-,TRBV4-2,CASSQDWGGASQPQHF,TGTGCCAGCAGCCAAGATTGGGGGGGGGCGTCTCAGCCCCAGCATTTT
TRBD1,TRBJ2-1,-,TRBV6-6,CASSPSDRAGEQFF,TGTGCCAGCAGCCCCTCGGACAGGGCCGGTGAGCAGTTCTTC
-,TRBJ1-1,-,TRBV19,CASNPPVIGRVNTEAFF,TGTGCCAGTAACCCTCCCGTGATCGGGCGGGTGAACACTGAAGCTTTCTTT
-,TRBJ2-3,-,TRBV30,CAWSPGENPDTQYF,TGTGCCTGGAGCCCGGGAGAAAACCCAGATACGCAGTATTTT
-,TRBJ2-3,-,TRBV5-8,CASSQTLAFTDTQYF,TGTGCCAGCAGCCAAACCCTAGCTTTCACAGATACGCAGTATTTT
-,TRBJ1-6,-,TRBV4-2,CASSQDDGSVNSPLHF,TGTGCCAGCAGCCAAGACGATGGAAGCGTAAATTCACCCCTCCACTTT
-,TRBJ1-3,-,TRBV5-1,CASTQGSISGNTIYF,TGCGCCAGCACCCAGGGCAGCATCTCTGGAAACACCATATATTTT
TRBD2,TRBJ2-7,-,TRBV28,CASSLSALAGARRLSYEQYF,TGTGCCAGCAGTTTATCGGCGTTAGCGGGGGCGAGAAGACTTTCCTACGAGCAGTACTTC
-,TRBJ2-3,-,TRBV6-5,CASRPTGDTQYF,TGTGCCAGCAGACCCACGGGGGATACGCAGTATTTT
-,TRBJ2-3,-,TRBV5-1,CASSLDGGRGTDTQYF,TGCGCCAGCAGCTTGGATGGGGGCAGGGGCACAGATACGCAGTATTTT
-,TRBJ1-2,once,TRBV30,CAWLSLDRRYGYTF,TGTGCCTGGCTAAGTCTAGACAGGAGATATGGCTACACCTTC
-,TRBJ1-1,-,TRBV11-2,CASRRPVNTEAFF,TGTGCCAGCAGGCGTCCGGTGAACACTGAAGCTTTCTTT
TRBD2,TRBJ2-5,-,TRBV5-4,CASSRQGLAGETQYF,TGTGCCAGCAGCCGACAGGGACTAGCGGGAGAGACCCAGTACTTC
-,TRBJ2-2,-,TRBV5-1,CASSLGWQDTGELFF,TGCGCCAGCAGCTTGGGATGGCAAGACACCGGGGAGCTGTTTTTT
-,TRBJ2-3,-,TRBV7-9,CASSLALGQRTDTQYF,TGTGCCAGCAGCTTAGCGCTAGGACAGAGAACAGATACGCAGTATTTT
-,TRBJ1-1,-,TRBV10-3,CAITVGQGNTEAFF,TGTGCCATCACCGTCGGGCAGGGGAACACTGAAGCTTTCTTT
-,TRBJ1-5,-,TRBV5-1,CASSRVTGRDQPQHF,TGCGCCAGCAGCAGGGTTACAGGGCGCGATCAGCCCCAGCATTTT
TRBD1,TRBJ2-1,-,TRBV7-9,CASSLTGDYNEQFF,TGTGCCAGCAGCTTAACAGGGGACTACAATGAGCAGTTCTTC
-,TRBJ1-1,-,TRBV9,CASSVGLGEAFF,TGTGCCAGCAGCGTAGGTCTAGGTGAAGCTTTCTTT
-,TRBJ2-2,-,TRBV10-2,CASRSTGELFF,TGCGCCAGCAGGTCGACCGGGGAGCTGTTTTTT
TRBD1,TRBJ1-1,-,TRBV5-6,CASSRPGTEDTEAFF,TGTGCCAGCAGCCGGCCCGGGACAGAGGACACTGAAGCTTTCTTT
TRBD1,TRBJ1-2,-,TRBV4-1,CASSQVPGQGYGYTF,TGCGCCAGCAGCCAAGTTCCGGGACAGGGGTACGGCTACACCTTC
TRBD1,TRBJ2-5,-,TRBV7-7,CASSPTGGRTQYF,TGTGCCAGCAGCCCAACAGGGGGAAGGACCCAGTACTTC
-,TRBJ2-7,-,TRBV6-6,CASSTSGEQYF,TGTGCCAGCAGTACGTCCGGCGAGCAGTACTTC
TRBD1,TRBJ2-3,-,TRBV7-2,CASSTRGGQGASDTQYF,TGTGCCAGCAGCACCCGAGGGGGACAGGGGGCATCAGATACGCAGTATTTT
-,TRBJ2-3,-,TRBV6-6,CASSSPTGVTDTQYF,TGTGCCAGCAGTTCTCCCACGGGGGTCACAGATACGCAGTATTTT
-,TRBJ2-3,once,TRBV5-1,CASSPGTSSTDTQYF,TGCGCCAGCAGCCCAGGTACTTCTAGCACAGATACGCAGTATTTT
-,TRBJ1-2,-,TRBV7-8,CASSRGPEYGYTF,TGTGCCAGCAGCAGGGGTCCAGAGTATGGCTACACCTTC
TRBD1,TRBJ1-4,-,TRBV18,CASSKRTGRDEKLFF,TGTGCCAGCTCAAAAAGGACAGGGAGGGATGAAAAACTGTTTTTT
TRBD1,TRBJ1-5,few,TRBV2,CASREGQNTRPQHF,TGTGCCAGCAGAGAGGGACAGAATACGCGGCCCCAGCATTTT
-,TRBJ2-7,-,TRBV2,CATTGGGTPSYEQYF,TGTGCCACTACAGGCGGTGGGACACCCTCCTACGAGCAGTACTTC
-,TRBJ2-2,-,TRBV7-9,CASSYTTGELFF,TGTGCCAGCAGCTACACCACCGGGGAGCTGTTTTTT